The source of this TCR beta chain is a study of T cells in women clearing cervical HPV infection. On this clone itself: Sequencing ends 3 residues short of the CDR3 end; the germline J gene provides the rest.

Profiling relied on immunoSEQ multiplex PCR, and the TCRdb table lists in-frame clones only, not all of them. Its listing shows roughly 30,000 clones. CDR1 is DFQATT and CDR2 is SNEGSKA in the germline V gene (reference sequence). The CDR3 sequence is 18 residues long. V dropped 1 base and J dropped 4; count of bases not matched to a gene: 15. The V and J genes are TRBV20-1 and TRBJ2-3; 9 bases map to TRBD2. Specimen: blood buffy coat. This clonotype was obtained from a woman aged 18-70 years with a cervical HPV16 infection that either progressed to CIN3+ or cleared (not recorded which). The CDR3 DNA, read in part, is TGCAGTGCTAGAGCCGTGGGGCGGACTAGCGTTGGCGCAGATACG. Amino acid sequence: CSARAVGRTSVGADT. The full CDR3 sequence reads CSARAVGRTSVGADTQYF.